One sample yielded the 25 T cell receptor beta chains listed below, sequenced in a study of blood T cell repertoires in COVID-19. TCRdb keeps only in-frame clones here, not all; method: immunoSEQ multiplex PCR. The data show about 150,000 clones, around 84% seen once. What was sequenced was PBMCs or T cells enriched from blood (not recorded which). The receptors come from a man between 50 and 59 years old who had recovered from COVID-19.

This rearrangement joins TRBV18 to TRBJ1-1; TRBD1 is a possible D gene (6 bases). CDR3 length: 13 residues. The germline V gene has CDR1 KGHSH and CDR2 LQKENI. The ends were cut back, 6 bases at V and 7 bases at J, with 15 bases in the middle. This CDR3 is CASSLGQKLEAFF. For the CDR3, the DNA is TGTGCCAGCTCTCTAGGACAGAAACTTGAAGCTTTCTTT.

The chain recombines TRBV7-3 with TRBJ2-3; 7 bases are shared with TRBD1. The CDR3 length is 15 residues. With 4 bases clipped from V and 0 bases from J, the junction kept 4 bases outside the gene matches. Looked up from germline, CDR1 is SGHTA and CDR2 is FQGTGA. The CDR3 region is CASSSHRGSTDTQYF. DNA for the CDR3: TGTGCCAGCAGCTCCCACAGGGGTAGCACAGATACGCAGTATTTT.

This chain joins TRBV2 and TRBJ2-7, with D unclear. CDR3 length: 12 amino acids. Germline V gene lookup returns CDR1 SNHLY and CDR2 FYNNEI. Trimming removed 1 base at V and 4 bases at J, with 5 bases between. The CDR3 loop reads CASSEGAYEQYF. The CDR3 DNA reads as TGTGCCAGCAGTGAAGGGGCATACGAGCAGTACTTC.

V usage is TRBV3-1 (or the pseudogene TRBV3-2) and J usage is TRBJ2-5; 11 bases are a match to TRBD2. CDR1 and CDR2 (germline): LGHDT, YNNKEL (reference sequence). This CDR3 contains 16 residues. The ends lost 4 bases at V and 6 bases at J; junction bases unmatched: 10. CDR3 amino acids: CASSLGASGGTQTQYF. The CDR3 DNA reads TGTGCCAGCAGCCTCGGGGCTAGCGGGGGGACTCAGACCCAGTACTTC.

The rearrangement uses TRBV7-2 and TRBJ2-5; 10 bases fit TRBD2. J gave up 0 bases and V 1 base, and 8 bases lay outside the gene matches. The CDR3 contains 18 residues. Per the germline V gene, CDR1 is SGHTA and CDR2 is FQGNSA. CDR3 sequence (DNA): TGTGCCAGCAGCTTAGTCGGTAGCGGGGGGTCAAACCAAGAGACCCAGTACTTC. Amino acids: CASSLVGSGGSNQETQYF.

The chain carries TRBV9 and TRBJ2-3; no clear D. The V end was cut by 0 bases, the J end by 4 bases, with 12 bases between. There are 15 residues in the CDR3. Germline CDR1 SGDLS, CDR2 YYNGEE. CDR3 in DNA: TGTGCCAGCAGCGTAGCATCGGGTCGGGCAGATACGCAGTATTTT. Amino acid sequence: CASSVASGRADTQYF.

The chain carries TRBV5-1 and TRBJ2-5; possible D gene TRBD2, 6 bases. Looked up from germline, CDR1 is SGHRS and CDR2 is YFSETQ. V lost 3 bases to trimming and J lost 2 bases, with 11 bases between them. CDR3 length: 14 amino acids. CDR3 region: CASSSGLPQETQYF. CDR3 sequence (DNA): TGCGCCAGCAGCTCGGGACTGCCTCAAGAGACCCAGTACTTC.

The CDR3 coding sequence is TGTGCCAGCAGCTTTATCCAGACCCAGTACTTC. This encodes CASSFIQTQYF. The chain combines TRBV7-2 with TRBJ2-5; D is undetermined. The CDR3 runs 11 residues. Looked up from germline, CDR1 is SGHTA and CDR2 is FQGNSA. Between the trimmed V and J ends, which lost 3 bases and 6 bases, there was a span of 5 bases.

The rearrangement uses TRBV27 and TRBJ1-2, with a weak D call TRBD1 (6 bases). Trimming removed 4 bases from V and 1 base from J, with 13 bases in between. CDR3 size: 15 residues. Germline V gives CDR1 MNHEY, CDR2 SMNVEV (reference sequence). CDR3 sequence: CASSSQGINNYGYTF. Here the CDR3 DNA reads TGTGCCAGCAGTTCACAGGGAATTAATAACTATGGCTACACCTTC.

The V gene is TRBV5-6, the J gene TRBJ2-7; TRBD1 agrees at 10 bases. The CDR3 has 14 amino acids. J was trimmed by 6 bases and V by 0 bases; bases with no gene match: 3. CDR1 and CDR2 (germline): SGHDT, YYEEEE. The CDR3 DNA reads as TGTGCCAGCAGCTTGGTGACAGGGGGCAGCGAGCAGTACTTC. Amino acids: CASSLVTGGSEQYF.

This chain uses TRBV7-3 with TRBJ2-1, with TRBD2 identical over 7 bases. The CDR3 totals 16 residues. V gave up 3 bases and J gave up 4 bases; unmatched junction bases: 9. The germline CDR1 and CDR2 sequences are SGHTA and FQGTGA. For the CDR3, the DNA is TGTGCCAGCAGCTTCGACGGGGGGATTACGTACAATGAGCAGTTCTTC. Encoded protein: CASSFDGGITYNEQFF.

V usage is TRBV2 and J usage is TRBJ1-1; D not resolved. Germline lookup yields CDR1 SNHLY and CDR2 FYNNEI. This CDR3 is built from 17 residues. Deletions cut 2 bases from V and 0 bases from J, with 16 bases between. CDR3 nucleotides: TGTGCCAGCAGTGAATGGTTGGGTTACAGCCTGAACACTGAAGCTTTCTTT. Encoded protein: CASSEWLGYSLNTEAFF. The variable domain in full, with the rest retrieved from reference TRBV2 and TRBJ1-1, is EPEVTQTPSHQVTQMGQEVILRCVPISNHLYFYWYRQILGQKVEFLVSFYNNEISEKSEIFDDQFSVERPDGSNFTLKIRSTKLEDSAMYFCASSEWLGYSLNTEAFFGQGTRLTVV.

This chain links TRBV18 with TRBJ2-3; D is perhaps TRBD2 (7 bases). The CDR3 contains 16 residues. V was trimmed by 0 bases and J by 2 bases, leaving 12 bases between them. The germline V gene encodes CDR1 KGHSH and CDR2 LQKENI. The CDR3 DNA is TGTGCCAGCTCACCACCTGGGGGGGCCTCCACAGATACGCAGTATTTT. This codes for CASSPPGGASTDTQYF.

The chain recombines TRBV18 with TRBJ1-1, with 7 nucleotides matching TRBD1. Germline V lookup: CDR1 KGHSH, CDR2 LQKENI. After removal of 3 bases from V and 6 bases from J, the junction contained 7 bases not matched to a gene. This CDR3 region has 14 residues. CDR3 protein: CASSPGDSIAEAFF. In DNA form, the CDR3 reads TGTGCCAGCTCACCCGGGGACAGTATCGCTGAAGCTTTCTTT.

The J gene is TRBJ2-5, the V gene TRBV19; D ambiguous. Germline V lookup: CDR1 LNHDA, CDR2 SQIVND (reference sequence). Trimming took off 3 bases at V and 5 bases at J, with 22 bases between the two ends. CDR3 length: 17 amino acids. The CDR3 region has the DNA TGTGCCAGTAGTATTAGCTTGGCTCCCGACCGGTGGGAGACCCAGTACTTC. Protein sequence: CASSISLAPDRWETQYF.

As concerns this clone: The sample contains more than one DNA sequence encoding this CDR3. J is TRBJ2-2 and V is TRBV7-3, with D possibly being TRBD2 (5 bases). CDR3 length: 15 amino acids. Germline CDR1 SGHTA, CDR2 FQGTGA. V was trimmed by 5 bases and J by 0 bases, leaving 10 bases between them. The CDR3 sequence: CASSPSGANTGELFF. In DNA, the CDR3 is TGTGCCAGCAGCCCTTCCGGGGCGAACACCGGGGAGCTGTTTTTT. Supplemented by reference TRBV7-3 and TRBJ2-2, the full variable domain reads GAGVSQTPSNKVTEKGKYVELRCDPISGHTALYWYRQSLGQGPEFLIYFQGTGAADDSGLPNDRFFAVRPEGSVSTLKIQRTERGDSAVYLCASSPSGANTGELFFGEGSRLTVL.

CDR3 protein: CASTRTSGIYNEQFF. Here the CDR3 DNA reads TGTGCCAGCACCAGGACTAGCGGGATTTACAATGAGCAGTTCTTC. This chain connects TRBV6-5 to TRBJ2-1; 12 bases agree with TRBD2. This CDR3 region has 15 residues. Germline V lookup: CDR1 MNHEY, CDR2 SVGAGI. The V gene end was trimmed by 7 bases and the J gene end by 4 bases; junction bases not matched to a gene: 5.

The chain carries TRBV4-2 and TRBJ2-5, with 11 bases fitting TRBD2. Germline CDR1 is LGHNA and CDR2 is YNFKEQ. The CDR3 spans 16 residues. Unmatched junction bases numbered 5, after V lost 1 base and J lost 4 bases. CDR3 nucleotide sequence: TGTGCCAGCAGCCAAGCTGTAGCGGGGGGGCCAGAGACCCAGTACTTC. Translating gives CASSQAVAGGPETQYF.

CDR3 sequence reads: CASSWELTGGAFGYTF. The CDR3 DNA reads as TGTGCCAGCAGTTGGGAACTGACAGGGGGCGCGTTCGGCTACACCTTC. The chain joins TRBV6-5 to TRBJ1-2; 10 bases match TRBD1. Germline values: CDR1 MNHEY, CDR2 SVGAGI. This CDR3 has 16 residues. J gave up 8 bases and V 4 bases, and 13 bases lay outside the gene matches.

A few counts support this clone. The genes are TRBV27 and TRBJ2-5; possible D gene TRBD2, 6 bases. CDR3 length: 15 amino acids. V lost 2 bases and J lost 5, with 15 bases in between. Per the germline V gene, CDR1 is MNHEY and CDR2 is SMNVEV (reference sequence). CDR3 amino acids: CASSLGGGYWETQYF. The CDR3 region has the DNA TGTGCCAGCAGTTTAGGTGGAGGGTATTGGGAGACCCAGTACTTC.

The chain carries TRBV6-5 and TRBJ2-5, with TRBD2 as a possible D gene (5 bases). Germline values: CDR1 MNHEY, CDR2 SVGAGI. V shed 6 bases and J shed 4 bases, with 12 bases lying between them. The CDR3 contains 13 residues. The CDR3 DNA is TGTGCCAGCAGATCGGACTTGAGAGAGACCCAGTACTTC. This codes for CASRSDLRETQYF.

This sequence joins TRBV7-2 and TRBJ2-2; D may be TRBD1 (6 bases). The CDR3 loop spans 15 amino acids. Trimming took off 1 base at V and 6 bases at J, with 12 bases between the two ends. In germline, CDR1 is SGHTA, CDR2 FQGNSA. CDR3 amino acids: CASSLGQERSGELFF. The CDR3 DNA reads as TGTGCCAGCAGCTTAGGACAGGAAAGGTCCGGGGAGCTGTTTTTT.

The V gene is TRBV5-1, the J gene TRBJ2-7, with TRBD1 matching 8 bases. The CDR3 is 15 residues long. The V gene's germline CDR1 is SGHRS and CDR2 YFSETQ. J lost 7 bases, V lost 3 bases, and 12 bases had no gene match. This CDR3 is CASSSSGQDPGEQYF. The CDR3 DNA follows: TGCGCCAGCAGCTCTTCGGGACAGGATCCAGGAGAGCAGTACTTC. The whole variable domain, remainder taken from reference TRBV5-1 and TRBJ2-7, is KAGVTQTPRYLIKTRGQQVTLSCSPISGHRSVSWYQQTPGQGLQFLFEYFSETQRNKGNFPGRFSGRQFSNSRSEMNVSTLELGDSALYLCASSSSGQDPGEQYFGPGTRLTVT.

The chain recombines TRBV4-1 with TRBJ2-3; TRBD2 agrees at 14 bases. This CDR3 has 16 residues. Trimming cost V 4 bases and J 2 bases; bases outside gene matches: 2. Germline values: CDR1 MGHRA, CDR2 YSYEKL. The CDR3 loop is CASSRTSGGNTDTQYF. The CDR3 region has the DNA TGCGCCAGCAGCCGGACTAGCGGGGGGAACACAGATACGCAGTATTTT.

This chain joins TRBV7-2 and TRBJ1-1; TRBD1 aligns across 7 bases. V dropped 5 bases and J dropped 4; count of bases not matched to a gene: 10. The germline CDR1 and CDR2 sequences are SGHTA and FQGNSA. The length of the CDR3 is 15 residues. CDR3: CASSLVGGRITEAFF. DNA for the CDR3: TGTGCCAGCAGCCTCGTAGGGGGCCGTATCACTGAAGCTTTCTTT.